These 28 T cell receptor beta chains originate from one sample sequenced in a study of tumor-infiltrating lymphocytes in primary liver carcinoma. Blood RNA was derived from unsorted whole blood, and germline DNA was extracted too. The input was approximately 500 ng total RNA; TCR beta cDNA was made from it with a constant-region primer. Three nested multiplex PCR rounds, a slightly modified ARM-PCR, produced the libraries for TCR beta. Primers for the first two PCR rounds were TRBV1-TRBV30 forward primers and a C-beta reverse primer (approximately 10 cycles per round). TCRdb reprocessed the multiplex PCR reads with MiXCR, giving one entry per CDR3 protein. The table shows some 200,000 distinct CDR3 sequences, with less than 75% occurring only once. The source material was peripheral blood. These receptors all come from a woman aged 60-70 years with primary liver carcinoma and hepatitis B virus infection.

The CDR3 is CASSHMTGGGETQYF. The CDR3 DNA is TGTGCCAGCAGTCACATGACAGGGGGGGGAGAGACCCAGTACTTC. The chain has TRBV11-1 and TRBJ2-5; 9 bases align to TRBD1. CDR1 and CDR2 (germline): SGHAT, FQDESV (reference sequence). CDR3 length: 15 residues. After removal of 6 bases from V and 4 bases from J, the junction contained 9 bases not matched to a gene.

A word on this clonotype: The junction differs from germline at one of its ends, possibly a read error. V is TRBV12-3 or TRBV12-4 and J is TRBJ2-1, with D perhaps matching TRBD1 (6 bases). The CDR3 is made up of 15 amino acids. This CDR3 reads CASRLGRAGDNEQSF. The CDR3 DNA follows: TGTGCCAGCAGGTTAGGACGGGCCGGGGACAATGAGCAGTCCTTC.

Of note for this clonotype: One junction end disagrees with the germline gene, perhaps due to a read error. V gene TRBV11-2 combines with J gene TRBJ2-3, with 7 bases that match TRBD1. Germline lookup yields CDR1 SGHAT and CDR2 FQNNGV. The CDR3 contains 13 residues. The CDR3: CASSLDRAHTQYF. The CDR3 bases are TGTGCCAGTAGCTTAGACAGGGCTCATACGCAGTATTTT.

Turning to this clonotype: This clone may be a read error of a much larger clone one base away. The chain uses TRBV6-1 and TRBJ2-3, with 16 bases fitting TRBD2. CDR1 and CDR2 from the germline V gene are MNHNS and SASEGT. V shed 10 bases, J shed 6 bases, and the junction held 10 bases outside the gene matches. The CDR3 spans 16 residues. Here the CDR3 reads CANTRGTSGRGDTQYF. The CDR3, as DNA: TGTGCCAACACCCGAGGGACTAGCGGGAGGGGCGATACGCAGTATTTT.

There are a few counts of this clonotype. The rearrangement joins TRBV28 to TRBJ2-1; D tentatively fits TRBD1 or TRBD2 (5 bases each). The CDR3 covers 13 residues. The V and J ends lost 7 bases and 2 bases respectively, with 9 bases between them. Germline CDR1 and CDR2: MDHEN and SYDVKM. The CDR3 spells CASMRDPYNEQFF. The DNA of the CDR3 is TGTGCCAGCATGAGGGACCCCTACAATGAGCAGTTCTTC. The whole variable domain, remainder taken from reference TRBV28 and TRBJ2-1, is DVKVTQSSRYLVKRTGEKVFLECVQDMDHENMFWYRQDPGLGLRLIYFSYDVKMKEKGDIPEGYSVSREKKERFSLILESASTNQTSMYLCASMRDPYNEQFFGPGTRLTVL.

Points on this clonotype: A read error may produce the germline difference seen at one junction end. The chain joins TRBV12-3 or TRBV12-4 to TRBJ1-6, with D unresolved. The CDR3 runs 15 residues. CDR3: CAGSPEGSYNSPIHF. The CDR3 nucleotides read TGTGCCGGCAGTCCCGAGGGTTCCTATAATTCACCCATCCACTTT.

The chain uses TRBV10-1 and TRBJ1-5; the D gene is possibly TRBD1 (6 bases). The end of the DNA aligns better with TRBJ2-3, so the J call may be wrong. The V gene's germline CDR1 is WNHNN and CDR2 SYGVQD (reference sequence). CDR3 length: 14 residues. The CDR3 DNA reads TGCGCCAGCAGAAGTGGGGTAGGGGGAAAGCCCCAGTATTTT. Encoded protein: CASRSGVGGKPQYF.

This clonotype is a singleton in its sample. A much larger clone is a single base away; this may be a read error. Because the CDR3 is missing its conserved closing phenylalanine or tryptophan, this is likely a read error. The rearrangement links TRBV5-6 to TRBJ2-5; no clear D gene. Per the germline V gene, CDR1 is SGHDT and CDR2 is YYEEEE. This CDR3 contains 12 residues. V was clipped by 4 bases and J by 4 bases, with 8 bases between them. CDR3 in DNA: TGTGCCAGCAGCCTACCGTCAGAGACCCAGTACTTA. This sequence encodes CASSLPSETQYL.

The rearrangement links TRBV29-1 to TRBJ2-1; 7 bases match TRBD2. This CDR3 is built from 17 residues. V lost 7 bases and J lost 3; bases outside the gene matches: 18. Per the germline V gene, CDR1 is SQVTM and CDR2 is ANQGSEA. In DNA form, the CDR3 reads TGCAGCGAGGGACTCAGAGGGACTAACGGGAACTACAATGAGCAGTTCTTC. It specifies CSEGLRGTNGNYNEQFF.

This clonotype has only a few counts. This chain joins TRBV28 and TRBJ2-1; 9 bases align to TRBD2. Trimming at V came to 5 bases and at J to 8 bases, leaving 16 bases not matched to a gene. The CDR3 totals 17 residues. Per germline, CDR1 MDHEN and CDR2 SYDVKM. The CDR3 region is CASSHHRGSGSRDEQFF. For the CDR3, the DNA is TGTGCCAGCAGTCACCACAGGGGTAGCGGGAGTCGGGATGAGCAGTTCTTC.

The V and J genes are TRBV11-2 and TRBJ2-5, with D perhaps TRBD1 (5 bases). V was clipped by 7 bases and J by 5 bases, with 14 bases between them. This CDR3 is 13 amino acids long. Germline loops: CDR1 SGHAT, CDR2 FQNNGV. CDR3: CASILQDVETQYF. The CDR3 region has the DNA TGTGCCAGCATCCTACAGGATGTGGAGACCCAGTACTTC. The full variable domain, its missing parts supplied by reference TRBV11-2 and TRBJ2-5, is EAGVAQSPRYKIIEKRQSVAFWCNPISGHATLYWYQQILGQGPKLLIQFQNNGVVDDSQLPKDRFSAERLKGVDSTLKIQPAKLEDSAVYLCASILQDVETQYFGPGTRLLVL.

This clonotype was found a few times. The chain combines TRBV5-1 with TRBJ2-5, with D perhaps TRBD2 (6 bases). Germline values: CDR1 SGHRS, CDR2 YFSETQ. This CDR3 region has 15 residues. V was trimmed by 3 bases and J by 4 bases, leaving 16 bases between them. The CDR3 DNA is TGCGCCAGCAGCTCCCTTCCGGGAGTGGGAGAGACCCAGTACTTC. Translated, it gives CASSSLPGVGETQYF.

On this clonotype: Germline is not matched at one junction end, which may reflect a read error. The CDR3 reads CACSEAGGYERYF. In nucleotides, the CDR3 is TGTGCCTGCAGTGAAGCGGGGGGCTACGAGCGGTACTTC. This chain connects TRBV6-1 to TRBJ2-7; 9 bases map to TRBD2. Germline CDR1 and CDR2: MNHNS and SASEGT. The CDR3 loop spans 13 amino acids.

About this clonotype itself: A read error is possible here, since a much larger clone lies one base away. The chain has TRBV11-2 and TRBJ2-3; 9 positions agree with TRBD1. Germline loops: CDR1 SGHAT, CDR2 FQNNGV. After removal of 5 bases from V and 4 bases from J, the junction contained 7 bases not matched to a gene. This CDR3 has 15 residues. The CDR3 DNA reads as TGTGCCAGCAGCCTACGGACAGGGGAATCAGATACGCAGTATTTT. Protein: CASSLRTGESDTQYF.

To note about this clonotype: The junction differs from germline at one of its ends, possibly a read error. The V gene is TRBV6-1, the J gene TRBJ1-6; D gene uncertain. The CDR3 covers 14 residues. Germline V CDR1 and CDR2: MNHNS, SASEGT. Here the CDR3 DNA reads TGTGCTAGCAGTGAAGAAGGGATCGGAGGGACCCTCCACTTT. Its translation is CASSEEGIGGTLHF.

V usage is TRBV11-3 and J usage is TRBJ2-1; D gene ambiguous. The CDR3 length is 14 residues. The germline gives CDR1 SGHNT, CDR2 YENEEA. V dropped 5 bases and J dropped 10 bases, with 18 bases sitting between them. The CDR3 region is CASSRGIGSYEQFF. The DNA for the CDR3 is TGTGCCAGCAGCCGTGGGATAGGCTCCTACGAGCAGTTCTTC.

Notes on this clonotype: A read error may be the cause here, since a much bigger clone is one base away. The chain employs TRBV29-1 and TRBJ1-3; TRBD1 matches 8 bases. Germline CDR1 reads SQVTM; CDR2 reads ANQGSEA. The CDR3 runs to 14 residues. V shed 5 bases and J 3 bases; nucleotides not matched to a gene: 6. CDR3: CSVINRGVGNTIYF. The CDR3 DNA reads TGCAGCGTTATTAACAGGGGGGTTGGAAACACCATATATTTT.

Remarks on this clonotype: Lacking the conserved final phenylalanine or tryptophan, this CDR3 likely reflects a read error. V is TRBV11-3 and J is TRBJ2-1; 8 bases line up with TRBD2. The CDR3 contains 15 residues. Germline V gives CDR1 SGHNT, CDR2 YENEEA. The CDR3 coding sequence is TGCGCCAGCAGCCCTCGGGGTAGCGGGAACAATGAGCAGTTCTTA. Protein: CASSPRGSGNNEQFL.

This clonotype was recorded many times. The genes are TRBV29-1 and TRBJ2-5, with 7 nucleotides matching TRBD2. Germline V gene lookup returns CDR1 SQVTM and CDR2 ANQGSEA. The length of the CDR3 is 12 residues. Germline trimming cut 5 bases from V and 5 bases from J; bases unmatched to any gene: 5. The CDR3 sequence is CSVRTSSETQYF. The CDR3 DNA is TGCAGCGTTCGGACTAGTAGTGAGACCCAGTACTTC.

To note about this clonotype: This sequence may be a read error, since a much larger clone differs from it by one base. This chain joins TRBV12-3 or TRBV12-4 and TRBJ2-7, with 11 bases fitting TRBD1. This CDR3 spans 15 amino acids. The V and J ends lost 8 bases and 9 bases, in that order; junction bases with no gene match: 15. CDR3 in amino acids: CASVSGTGGTRGQYF. CDR3 sequence (DNA): TGTGCCAGCGTGTCTGGGACAGGGGGGACTCGGGGGCAGTACTTC.

Concerning this clonotype: An end of the junction differs from the germline gene, which may be a read error. The chain is built from TRBV5-5 and TRBJ1-6; 10 positions agree with TRBD1. The CDR3 loop spans 15 amino acids. CDR1 SGHKS and CDR2 YYEKEE come from the germline V gene (reference sequence). The CDR3 region has the DNA TGTGCCAACAGCTCTTCGGGACAGGGGCGTTCACCCCTCCGCTTT. Translation: CANSSSGQGRSPLRF.

This sequence joins TRBV11-2 and TRBJ1-5; 7 bases line up with TRBD1. CDR1 is SGHAT, CDR2 FQNNGV, per germline. V trimming: 1 base; J trimming: 4 bases; junction bases outside the gene matches: 13. The CDR3 spans 18 residues. The CDR3 nucleotides are TGTGCCAGCAGCTTAGCTCGGACAGGCGAATTATGGAATCAGCCCCAGCATTTT. Translating gives CASSLARTGELWNQPQHF.

Of note for this clonotype: A much larger clone sits a single nucleotide away, making a read error possible. The chain joins TRBV6-1 to TRBJ1-4, with 8 bases lining up with TRBD1. CDR1 MNHNS and CDR2 SASEGT come from the germline V gene. The CDR3 loop spans 19 amino acids. CDR3 bases: TGTGCCAACAGTGAAAGGTCCGGGACAGGCCCACTTCTGTATGAAAAACTGTTTTTT. Protein sequence: CANSERSGTGPLLYEKLFF.

A note on this clonotype: A junction end diverges from the germline sequence, so it may reflect a read error. The chain carries TRBV29-1 and TRBJ2-5; D possibly matches TRBD1 or TRBD2 (6 bases each). The CDR3 spans 13 residues. Germline lookup yields CDR1 SQVTM and CDR2 ANQGSEA. As DNA, the CDR3 is TGCAGCGTTCTCGGGGGCATCCAAGATACCCAGTACTTC. Its translation: CSVLGGIQDTQYF. Combining the CDR3 with reference TRBV29-1 and TRBJ2-5 gives the whole variable domain SAVISQKPSRDICQRGTSLTIQCQVDSQVTMMFWYRQQPGQSLTLIATANQGSEATYESGFVIDKFPISRPNLTFSTLTVSNMSPEDSSIYLCSVLGGIQDTQYFGPGTRLLVL.

Details on this clonotype: In this CDR3 the conserved last residue, phenylalanine or tryptophan, is missing, so a read error is likely. The genes are TRBV6-5 and TRBJ2-2; maybe TRBD2 (7 bases). The CDR3 is 15 residues long. Germline V lookup: CDR1 MNHEY, CDR2 SVGAGI. As DNA, the CDR3 is TGCGCCAGCAGTTACGGGGGGCATAGGACCGGGGAGCTGTTTTAT. Protein: CASSYGGHRTGELFY.

As for this clonotype: Germline and junction disagree at one end, which may indicate a read error. This rearrangement joins TRBV30 to TRBJ1-6; TRBD1 might be the D (5 bases). There are 14 residues in the CDR3. Looked up from germline, CDR1 is GTSNPN and CDR2 is SVGIG (reference sequence). CDR3 sequence: CASSKGVANSPLHF. The CDR3 nucleotides are TGTGCCTCGAGTAAAGGGGTTGCTAATTCACCCCTCCACTTT.

A note on this clonotype: Just one base apart from a much larger clone, this may be a read error. The chain carries TRBV4-1 and TRBJ2-1, with D unresolved. Germline values: CDR1 MGHRA, CDR2 YSYEKL. The CDR3 consists of 11 residues. Trimming took 1 base from V and 10 from J, leaving 5 bases between them. CDR3 DNA sequence: TGCGCCAGCAGCCAAGTCGAGGAGCAGTTCTTC. This codes for CASSQVEEQFF.

V usage is TRBV12-3 or TRBV12-4 and J usage is TRBJ2-3; D call uncertain. The J call is doubtful: the DNA matches TRBJ1-5 better. The CDR3 extends over 15 amino acids. CDR3 protein: CASLTSGRSADTQHF. The DNA for the CDR3 is TGTGCCAGCCTGACTAGCGGGAGAAGTGCAGATACGCAGCATTTT.